These T cell receptor beta chains were read from a single sample in a study of cytomegalovirus exposure and HLA in healthy donors. The repertoire was sequenced with immunoSEQ multiplex PCR; TCRdb's copy has only in-frame clones and lacks some. The repertoire holds approximately 93,000 clones, over 60% seen once, with about 3.1% in the top ten. Material: PBMCs. The receptors were gathered from a male donor in good health and CMV-seropositive. CDR3s include the opening cysteine and the closing phenylalanine or tryptophan. A D gene is named only where the DNA matches it firmly. Clone size is given for some rows only: seen once, a few or many times, or a class if the clone is expanded.

J gene: TRBJ2-5
D gene: NA
V gene: TRBV19
CDR3 length: 14
clone size: NA
CDR3 DNA: TGTGCCAGTAGTATAGGCGGGTTTAGAGAGACCCAGTACTTC
CDR3 protein: CASSIGGFRETQYF

J gene: TRBJ1-4
D gene: NA
V gene: TRBV9
CDR3 length: 14
clone size: once
CDR3 DNA: TGTGCCAGCAGCGAGACGACAGAAGGGGAAAAACTGTTTTTT
CDR3 protein: CASSETTEGEKLFF

J gene: TRBJ2-5
D gene: NA
V gene: TRBV7-2
CDR3 length: 12
clone size: many
CDR3 DNA: TGTGCCAGCAGCCTAGAGTCGGGGACCCAGTACTTC
CDR3 protein: CASSLESGTQYF

J gene: TRBJ1-1
D gene: NA
V gene: TRBV10-2
CDR3 length: 13
clone size: NA
CDR3 DNA: TGCGCCAGCAGTGAGTATGGGTCCTTCGGGGCTTTCTTT
CDR3 protein: CASSEYGSFGAFF

J gene: TRBJ2-3
D gene: TRBD2
V gene: TRBV2
CDR3 length: 15
clone size: NA
CDR3 DNA: TGTGCCAGCAGTGGTGCGCGGGGGGGAACAGATACGCAGTATTTT
CDR3 protein: CASSGARGGTDTQYF

J gene: TRBJ2-1
D gene: NA
V gene: TRBV4-1
CDR3 length: 18
clone size: NA
CDR3 DNA: TGCGCCAGCAGCCAACCTACCCACAAAGGGGGACCCTACAATGAGCAGTTCTTC
CDR3 protein: CASSQPTHKGGPYNEQFF

J gene: TRBJ2-5
D gene: NA
V gene: TRBV29-1
CDR3 length: 13
clone size: NA
CDR3 DNA: TGCAGCGTTGTGGGGGGGGGCCGGGAGACCCAGTACTTC
CDR3 protein: CSVVGGGRETQYF

J gene: TRBJ2-7
D gene: TRBD1
V gene: TRBV27
CDR3 length: 15
clone size: few
CDR3 DNA: TGTGCCAGCAGTTTTTTTACAGGGGGCTGGAACGAGCAGTACTTC
CDR3 protein: CASSFFTGGWNEQYF

J gene: TRBJ1-1
D gene: NA
V gene: TRBV15
CDR3 length: 15
clone size: NA
CDR3 DNA: TGTGCCACCAGCAGAGATTCAAAAGGGGGCACTGAAGCTTTCTTT
CDR3 protein: CATSRDSKGGTEAFF

J gene: TRBJ2-3
D gene: NA
V gene: TRBV6-1
CDR3 length: 16
clone size: once
CDR3 DNA: TGTGCCAGCAGTGAAGCAAGGACTGGGCGCACAGATACGCAGTATTTT
CDR3 protein: CASSEARTGRTDTQYF

J gene: TRBJ1-1
D gene: NA
V gene: TRBV2
CDR3 length: 14
clone size: NA
CDR3 DNA: TGTGCCAGCAGTGACCACAGGGTTGGCACTGAAGCTTTCTTT
CDR3 protein: CASSDHRVGTEAFF

J gene: TRBJ1-1
D gene: NA
V gene: TRBV5-1
CDR3 length: 15
clone size: NA
CDR3 DNA: TGCGCCAGCAGCTTGTCTTTAGCCGGGAACACTGAAGCTTTCTTT
CDR3 protein: CASSLSLAGNTEAFF

J gene: TRBJ2-7
D gene: TRBD1
V gene: TRBV5-1
CDR3 length: 14
clone size: NA
CDR3 DNA: TGCGCCAGCAGCTCCGACAGGGTAGCCTACGAGCAGTACTTC
CDR3 protein: CASSSDRVAYEQYF

J gene: TRBJ2-5
D gene: TRBD1
V gene: TRBV19
CDR3 length: 18
clone size: once
CDR3 DNA: TGTGCCAGTAGTGCGTCTCGACACCGGGACAGGGGTCAAGAGACCCAGTACTTC
CDR3 protein: CASSASRHRDRGQETQYF

J gene: TRBJ2-5
D gene: TRBD1
V gene: TRBV5-6
CDR3 length: 14
clone size: NA
CDR3 DNA: TGTGCCAGCAGCCCGGGACAGGGCCCAGAGACCCAGTACTTC
CDR3 protein: CASSPGQGPETQYF

J gene: TRBJ2-1
D gene: NA
V gene: TRBV7-2
CDR3 length: 15
clone size: NA
CDR3 DNA: TGTGCCAGCACTACGGATCTGGCGGTCTACAATGAGCAGTTCTTC
CDR3 protein: CASTTDLAVYNEQFF

J gene: TRBJ1-2
D gene: TRBD1
V gene: TRBV19
CDR3 length: 13
clone size: NA
CDR3 DNA: TGTGCCAGTAGTATACGACAGGGAAGTGGCTACACCTTC
CDR3 protein: CASSIRQGSGYTF

J gene: TRBJ1-1
D gene: NA
V gene: TRBV11-2
CDR3 length: 13
clone size: NA
CDR3 DNA: TGTGCCAGCAGCCCGGGAGTGAACACTGAAGCTTTCTTT
CDR3 protein: CASSPGVNTEAFF

J gene: TRBJ1-1
D gene: NA
V gene: TRBV30
CDR3 length: 13
clone size: NA
CDR3 DNA: TGTGCCTGGAGTACACAGGGTTACACTGAAGCTTTCTTT
CDR3 protein: CAWSTQGYTEAFF

J gene: TRBJ1-2
D gene: TRBD1
V gene: TRBV9
CDR3 length: 14
clone size: NA
CDR3 DNA: TGTGCCAGCAGCTCCGGGACAGGGTGGAATGGCTACACCTTC
CDR3 protein: CASSSGTGWNGYTF

J gene: TRBJ1-5
D gene: TRBD1
V gene: TRBV27
CDR3 length: 16
clone size: NA
CDR3 DNA: TGTGCCAGCAGTTCCAACAAAGGGGGCTCGGGTCAGCCCCAGCATTTT
CDR3 protein: CASSSNKGGSGQPQHF

J gene: TRBJ1-1
D gene: TRBD1
V gene: TRBV18
CDR3 length: 15
clone size: NA
CDR3 DNA: TGTGCCAGCTCACCGGGACAGAACATGAACACTGAAGCTTTCTTT
CDR3 protein: CASSPGQNMNTEAFF

J gene: TRBJ1-5
D gene: NA
V gene: TRBV30
CDR3 length: 14
clone size: NA
CDR3 DNA: TGTGCCTGGAGAGGGCCAGGGGGCAATCAGCCCCAGCATTTT
CDR3 protein: CAWRGPGGNQPQHF

J gene: TRBJ2-1
D gene: TRBD2
V gene: TRBV7-9
CDR3 length: 16
clone size: few
CDR3 DNA: TGTGCCAGCAGCACCCTAGCGGGGGCCGTCTACAATGAGCAGTTCTTC
CDR3 protein: CASSTLAGAVYNEQFF

J gene: TRBJ1-2
D gene: TRBD1
V gene: TRBV29-1
CDR3 length: 14
clone size: NA
CDR3 DNA: TGCAGCGTTCTCGGACAGGGGGCCTTTCATGGCTACACCTTC
CDR3 protein: CSVLGQGAFHGYTF

J gene: TRBJ1-2
D gene: NA
V gene: TRBV6-1
CDR3 length: 14
clone size: NA
CDR3 DNA: TGTGCCAGCAGTGAAGCGCCGGGGTCCTATGGCTACACCTTC
CDR3 protein: CASSEAPGSYGYTF

J gene: TRBJ1-6
D gene: NA
V gene: TRBV19
CDR3 length: 15
clone size: NA
CDR3 DNA: TGTGCCAACGTCCAGGGGTCGACGGAGGATTCACCCCTCCACTTT
CDR3 protein: CANVQGSTEDSPLHF

J gene: TRBJ1-2
D gene: NA
V gene: TRBV18
CDR3 length: 13
clone size: NA
CDR3 DNA: TGTGCCAGCTCGCGGGGAAGTGCCTATGGCTACACCTTC
CDR3 protein: CASSRGSAYGYTF

J gene: TRBJ2-7
D gene: NA
V gene: TRBV10-3
CDR3 length: 14
clone size: few
CDR3 DNA: TGTGCCATCAGTGAGCCGGGGTCCTCCTACGAGCAGTACTTC
CDR3 protein: CAISEPGSSYEQYF

J gene: TRBJ1-2
D gene: NA
V gene: TRBV6-5
CDR3 length: 15
clone size: NA
CDR3 DNA: TGTGCCAGCAGTTCCGGCCAGGGGATTATCTATGGCTACACCTTC
CDR3 protein: CASSSGQGIIYGYTF

J gene: TRBJ2-2
D gene: NA
V gene: TRBV19
CDR3 length: 14
clone size: NA
CDR3 DNA: TGTGCCAGTAGTATGGAGGGATACGGCGGGGAGCTGTTTTTT
CDR3 protein: CASSMEGYGGELFF

J gene: TRBJ1-2
D gene: NA
V gene: TRBV30
CDR3 length: 14
clone size: NA
CDR3 DNA: TGTGCCTGGAGTGTTAAGGGGCGGAACTATGGCTACACCTTC
CDR3 protein: CAWSVKGRNYGYTF

J gene: TRBJ2-1
D gene: TRBD2
V gene: TRBV4-1
CDR3 length: 17
clone size: NA
CDR3 DNA: TGCGCCAGCAGCCAGCCCCTAGCGGGGGGGCTTTACAATGAGCAGTTCTTC
CDR3 protein: CASSQPLAGGLYNEQFF

J gene: TRBJ1-1
D gene: NA
V gene: TRBV10-1
CDR3 length: 13
clone size: NA
CDR3 DNA: TGCGCCAGCACCCTAGGAGGGAACACTGAAGCTTTCTTT
CDR3 protein: CASTLGGNTEAFF

J gene: TRBJ2-3
D gene: TRBD1
V gene: TRBV7-9
CDR3 length: 16
clone size: NA
CDR3 DNA: TGTGCCAGCAGCCAGAGGACAGGCCGAAGCACAGATACGCAGTATTTT
CDR3 protein: CASSQRTGRSTDTQYF

J gene: TRBJ1-6
D gene: NA
V gene: TRBV25-1
CDR3 length: 15
clone size: NA
CDR3 DNA: TGTGCCAGCAGAGAAACAGGGTCGAATAATTCACCCCTCCACTTT
CDR3 protein: CASRETGSNNSPLHF

J gene: TRBJ2-3
D gene: NA
V gene: TRBV2
CDR3 length: 14
clone size: NA
CDR3 DNA: TGTGCCAGCAGTGACTTCGCGCGCACAGATACGCAGTATTTT
CDR3 protein: CASSDFARTDTQYF

J gene: TRBJ1-2
D gene: NA
V gene: TRBV30
CDR3 length: 15
clone size: NA
CDR3 DNA: TGTGCCTGGAGTGTTAGGCAGAGGACTATATATGGCTACACCTTC
CDR3 protein: CAWSVRQRTIYGYTF

J gene: TRBJ1-5
D gene: NA
V gene: TRBV5-8
CDR3 length: 15
clone size: NA
CDR3 DNA: TGTGCCAGCAGCTTGACAGGAGTCGGGAATCAGCCCCAGCATTTT
CDR3 protein: CASSLTGVGNQPQHF

J gene: TRBJ1-1
D gene: NA
V gene: TRBV9
CDR3 length: 13
clone size: NA
CDR3 DNA: TGTGCCAGCAGCGTAGCATCGGGCACTGAAGCTTTCTTT
CDR3 protein: CASSVASGTEAFF

J gene: TRBJ1-1
D gene: TRBD1
V gene: TRBV4-1
CDR3 length: 15
clone size: NA
CDR3 DNA: TGCGCCAGCAGCCTTCGACAGGGTGGAGACACTGAAGCTTTCTTT
CDR3 protein: CASSLRQGGDTEAFF

J gene: TRBJ2-3
D gene: TRBD1
V gene: TRBV4-1
CDR3 length: 16
clone size: NA
CDR3 DNA: TGCGCCAGCAGCCAAGTCGGACAGGGGGCAATGGGTACGCAGTATTTT
CDR3 protein: CASSQVGQGAMGTQYF

J gene: TRBJ2-4
D gene: TRBD1
V gene: TRBV30
CDR3 length: 11
clone size: once
CDR3 DNA: TGTGCCGGGACAGGGGAAAACATTCAGTACTTC
CDR3 protein: CAGTGENIQYF

J gene: TRBJ1-5
D gene: TRBD1
V gene: TRBV30
CDR3 length: 14
clone size: NA
CDR3 DNA: TGTGCCTGGAGTGTAAGGGACAGCTATCAGCCCCAGCATTTT
CDR3 protein: CAWSVRDSYQPQHF

J gene: TRBJ2-7
D gene: TRBD1
V gene: TRBV6-1
CDR3 length: 14
clone size: NA
CDR3 DNA: TGTGCCAGCAGTGCCGGACAGGCGCGCTCCGAGCAGTACTTC
CDR3 protein: CASSAGQARSEQYF

J gene: TRBJ1-2
D gene: TRBD1
V gene: TRBV9
CDR3 length: 16
clone size: NA
CDR3 DNA: TGTGCCAGCAGCGTAGGTCCGGGACAGGTTAACTATGGCTACACCTTC
CDR3 protein: CASSVGPGQVNYGYTF

J gene: TRBJ2-5
D gene: TRBD1
V gene: TRBV4-1
CDR3 length: 14
clone size: NA
CDR3 DNA: TGCGCCAGCAGCCGAACAGGGGTCCAAGAGACCCAGTACTTC
CDR3 protein: CASSRTGVQETQYF

J gene: TRBJ2-6
D gene: TRBD1
V gene: TRBV4-1
CDR3 length: 15
clone size: NA
CDR3 DNA: TGCGCCAGCCGGGACAGGGCGACTGGGGCCAACGTCCTGACTTTC
CDR3 protein: CASRDRATGANVLTF

J gene: TRBJ1-3
D gene: TRBD1
V gene: TRBV5-7
CDR3 length: 18
clone size: NA
CDR3 DNA: TGTGCCAGCAGCTTGTGGAGGGGGCACCAATCCTCTGGAAACACCATATATTTT
CDR3 protein: CASSLWRGHQSSGNTIYF

J gene: TRBJ2-6
D gene: TRBD1
V gene: TRBV29-1
CDR3 length: 15
clone size: once
CDR3 DNA: TGCAGCGTCCAAACAGGGGTGGCTGGGGCCAACGTCCTGACTTTC
CDR3 protein: CSVQTGVAGANVLTF